This T cell receptor (beta chain) was captured by sequencing in a study of CD8+CD57+ T cells in acquired aplastic anemia. Genomic DNA was employed as the template in profiling TCR beta VDJ and CDR3. TCRdb reanalysed the reads using MiXCR and keeps one entry per CDR3 protein. This sample carries approximately 170,000 distinct CDR3 sequences, 50% to 55% of them seen once, and the ten largest clones take approximately 15%. This clonotype has at least ten counts. In germline, CDR1 is DFQATT, CDR2 SNEGSKA (reference sequence). Trimming shortened V by 6 bases and J by 4 bases, and 10 bases separated the two germline ends. This CDR3 has 13 amino acids.

The chain has TRBV20-1 and TRBJ1-6; maybe TRBD1 (5 bases). Input material: sorted CD4+, CD8+, or CD8+CD57+ T cells (not recorded which) from PBMCs. The sequence came from a human donor in good health, serving as a control. CDR3 sequence (DNA): TGCAGTGCCTGGGACCAGTATAATTCACCCCTCCACTTT. Its translation: CSAWDQYNSPLHF.